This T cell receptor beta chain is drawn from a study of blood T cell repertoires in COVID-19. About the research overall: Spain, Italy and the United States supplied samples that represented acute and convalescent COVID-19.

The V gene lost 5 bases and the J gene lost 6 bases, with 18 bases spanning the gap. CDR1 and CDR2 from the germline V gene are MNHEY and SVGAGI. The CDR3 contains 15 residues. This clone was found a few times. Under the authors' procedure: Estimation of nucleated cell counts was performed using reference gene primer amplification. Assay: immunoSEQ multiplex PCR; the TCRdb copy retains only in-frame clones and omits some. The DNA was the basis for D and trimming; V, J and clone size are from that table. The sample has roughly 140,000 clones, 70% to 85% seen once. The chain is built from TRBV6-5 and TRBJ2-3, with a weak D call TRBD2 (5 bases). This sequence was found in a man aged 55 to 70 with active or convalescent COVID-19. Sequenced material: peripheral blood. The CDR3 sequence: CASSPTTPTVDTQYF. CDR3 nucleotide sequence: TGTGCCAGCAGTCCGACTACGCCGACGGTTGATACGCAGTATTTT.